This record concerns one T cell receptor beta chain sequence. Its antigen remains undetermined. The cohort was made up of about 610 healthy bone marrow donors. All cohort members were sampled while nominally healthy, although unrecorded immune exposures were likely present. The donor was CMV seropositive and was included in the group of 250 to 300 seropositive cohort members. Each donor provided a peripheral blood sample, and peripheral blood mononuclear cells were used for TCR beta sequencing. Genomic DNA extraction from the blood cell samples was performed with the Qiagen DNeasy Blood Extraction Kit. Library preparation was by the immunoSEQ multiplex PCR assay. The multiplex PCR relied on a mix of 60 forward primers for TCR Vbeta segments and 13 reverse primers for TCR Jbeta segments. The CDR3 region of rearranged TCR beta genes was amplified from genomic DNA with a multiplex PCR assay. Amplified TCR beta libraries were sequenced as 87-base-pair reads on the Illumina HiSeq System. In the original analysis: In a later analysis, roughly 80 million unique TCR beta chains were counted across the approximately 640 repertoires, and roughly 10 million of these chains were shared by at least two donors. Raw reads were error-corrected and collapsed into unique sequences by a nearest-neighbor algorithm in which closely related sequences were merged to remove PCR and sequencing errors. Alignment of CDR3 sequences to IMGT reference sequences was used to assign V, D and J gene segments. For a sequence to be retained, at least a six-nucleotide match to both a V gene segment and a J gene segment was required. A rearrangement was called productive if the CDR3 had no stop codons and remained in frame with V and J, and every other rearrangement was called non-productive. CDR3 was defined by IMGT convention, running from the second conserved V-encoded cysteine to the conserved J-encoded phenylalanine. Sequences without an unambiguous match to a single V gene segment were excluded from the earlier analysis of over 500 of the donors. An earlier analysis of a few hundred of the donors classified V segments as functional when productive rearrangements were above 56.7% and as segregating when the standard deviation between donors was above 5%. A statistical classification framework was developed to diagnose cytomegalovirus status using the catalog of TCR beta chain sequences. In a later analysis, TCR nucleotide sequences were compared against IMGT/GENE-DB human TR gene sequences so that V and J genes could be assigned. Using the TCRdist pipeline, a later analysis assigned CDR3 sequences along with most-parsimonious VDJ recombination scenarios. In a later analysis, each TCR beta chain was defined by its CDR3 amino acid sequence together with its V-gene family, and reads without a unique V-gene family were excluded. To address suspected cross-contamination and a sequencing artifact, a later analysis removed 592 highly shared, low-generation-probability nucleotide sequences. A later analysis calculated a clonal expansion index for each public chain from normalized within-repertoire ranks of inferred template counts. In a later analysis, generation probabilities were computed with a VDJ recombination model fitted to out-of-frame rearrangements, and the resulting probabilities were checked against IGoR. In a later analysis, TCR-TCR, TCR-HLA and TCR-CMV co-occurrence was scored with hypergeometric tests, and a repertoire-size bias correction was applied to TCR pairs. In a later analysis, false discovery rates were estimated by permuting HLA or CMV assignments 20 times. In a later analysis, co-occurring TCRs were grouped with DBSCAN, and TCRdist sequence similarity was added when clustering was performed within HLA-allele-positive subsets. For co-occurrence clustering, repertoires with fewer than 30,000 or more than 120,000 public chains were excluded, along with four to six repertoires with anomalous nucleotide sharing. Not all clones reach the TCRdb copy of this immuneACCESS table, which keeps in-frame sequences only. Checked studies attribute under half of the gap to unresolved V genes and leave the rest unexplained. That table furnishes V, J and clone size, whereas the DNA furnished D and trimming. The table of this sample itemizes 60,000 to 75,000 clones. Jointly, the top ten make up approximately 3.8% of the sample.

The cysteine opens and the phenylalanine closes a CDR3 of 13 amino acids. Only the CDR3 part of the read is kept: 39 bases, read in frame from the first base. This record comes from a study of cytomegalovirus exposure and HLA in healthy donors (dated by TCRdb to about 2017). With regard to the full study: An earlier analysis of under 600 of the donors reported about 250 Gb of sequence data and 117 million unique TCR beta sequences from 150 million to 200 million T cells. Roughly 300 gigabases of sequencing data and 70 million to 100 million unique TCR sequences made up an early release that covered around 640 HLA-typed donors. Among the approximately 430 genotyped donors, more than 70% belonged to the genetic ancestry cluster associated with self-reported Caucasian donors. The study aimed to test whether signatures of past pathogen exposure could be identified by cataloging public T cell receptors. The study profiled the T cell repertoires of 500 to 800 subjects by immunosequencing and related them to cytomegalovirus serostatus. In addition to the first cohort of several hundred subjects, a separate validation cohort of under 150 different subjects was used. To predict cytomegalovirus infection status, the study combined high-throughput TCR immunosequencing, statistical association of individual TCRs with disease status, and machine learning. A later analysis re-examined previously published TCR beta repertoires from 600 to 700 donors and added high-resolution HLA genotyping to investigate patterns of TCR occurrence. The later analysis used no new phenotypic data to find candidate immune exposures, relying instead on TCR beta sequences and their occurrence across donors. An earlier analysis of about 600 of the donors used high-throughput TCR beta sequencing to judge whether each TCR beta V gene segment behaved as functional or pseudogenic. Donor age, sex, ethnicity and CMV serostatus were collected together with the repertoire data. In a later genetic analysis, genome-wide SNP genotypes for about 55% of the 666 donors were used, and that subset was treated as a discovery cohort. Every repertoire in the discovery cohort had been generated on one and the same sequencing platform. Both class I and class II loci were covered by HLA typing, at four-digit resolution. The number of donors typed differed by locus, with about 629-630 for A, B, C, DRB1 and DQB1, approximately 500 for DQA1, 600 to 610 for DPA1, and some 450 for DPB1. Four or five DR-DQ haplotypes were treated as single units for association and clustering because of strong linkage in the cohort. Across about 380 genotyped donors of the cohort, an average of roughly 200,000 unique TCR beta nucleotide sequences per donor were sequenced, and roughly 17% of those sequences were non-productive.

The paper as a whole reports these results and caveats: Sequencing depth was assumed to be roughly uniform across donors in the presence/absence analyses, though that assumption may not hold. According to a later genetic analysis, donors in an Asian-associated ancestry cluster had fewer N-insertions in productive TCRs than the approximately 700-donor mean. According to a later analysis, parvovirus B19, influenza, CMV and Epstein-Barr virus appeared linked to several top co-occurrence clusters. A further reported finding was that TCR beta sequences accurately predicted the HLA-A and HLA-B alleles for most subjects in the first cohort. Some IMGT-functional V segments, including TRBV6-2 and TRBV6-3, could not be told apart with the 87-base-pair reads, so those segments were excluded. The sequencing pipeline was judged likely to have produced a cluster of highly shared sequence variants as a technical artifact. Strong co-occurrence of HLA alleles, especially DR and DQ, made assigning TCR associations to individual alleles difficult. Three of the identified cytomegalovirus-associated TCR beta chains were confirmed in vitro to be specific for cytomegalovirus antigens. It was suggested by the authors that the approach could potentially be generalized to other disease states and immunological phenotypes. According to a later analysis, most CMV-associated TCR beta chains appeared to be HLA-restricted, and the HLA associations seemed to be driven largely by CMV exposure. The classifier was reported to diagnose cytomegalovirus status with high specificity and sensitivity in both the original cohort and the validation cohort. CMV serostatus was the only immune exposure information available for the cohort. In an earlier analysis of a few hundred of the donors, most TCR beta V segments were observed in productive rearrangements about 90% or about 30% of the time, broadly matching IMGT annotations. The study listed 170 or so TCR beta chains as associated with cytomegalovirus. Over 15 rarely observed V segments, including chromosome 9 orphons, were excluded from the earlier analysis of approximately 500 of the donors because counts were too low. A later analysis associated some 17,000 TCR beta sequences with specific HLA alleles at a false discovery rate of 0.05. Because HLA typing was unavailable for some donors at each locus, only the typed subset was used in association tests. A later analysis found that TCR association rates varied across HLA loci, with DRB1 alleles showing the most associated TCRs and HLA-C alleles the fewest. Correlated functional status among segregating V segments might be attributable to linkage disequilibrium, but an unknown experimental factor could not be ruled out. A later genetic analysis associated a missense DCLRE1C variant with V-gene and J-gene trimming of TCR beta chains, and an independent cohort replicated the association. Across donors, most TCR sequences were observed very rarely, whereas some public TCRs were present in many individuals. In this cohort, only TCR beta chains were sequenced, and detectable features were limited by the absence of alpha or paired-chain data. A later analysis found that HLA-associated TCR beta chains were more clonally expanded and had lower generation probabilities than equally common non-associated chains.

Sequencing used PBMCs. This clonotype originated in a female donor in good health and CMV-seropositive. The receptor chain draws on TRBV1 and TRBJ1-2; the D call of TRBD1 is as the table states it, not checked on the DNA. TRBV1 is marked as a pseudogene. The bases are TGCACCAGCAGCCGTACAGGGATGAGAGGCTACACCTTC. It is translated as CTSSRTGMRGYTF.